This TCR beta chain is drawn from a study of low-dose radiotherapy and immunotherapy resistance in tumors. The sample holds many counts of this clonotype. The sample's time point: before trial treatment. Trimming removed 0 bases from V and 8 bases from J, with 8 bases in between. The CDR3 loop spans 13 amino acids. Germline values: CDR1 SGHDN, CDR2 FVKESK. Alpha- and beta-chain coverage of first-strand cDNA came from TRAV- and TRBV-specific primers. TCR amplification involved 15 to 25 PCR cycles with a constant-region primer and V-primer adapter. TCRdb fed the reads into MiXCR, producing one record per CDR3 protein. Of roughly 39,000 distinct CDR3 sequences listed, roughly 28% are singletons.

Sequenced material: PBMCs, taken before treatment. This TCR was sampled from a male donor with gallbladder cancer. This chain uses TRBV14 with TRBJ2-1; D not certain. In DNA form, the CDR3 reads TGTGCCAGCAGCCAAGATAGGCATGATGAGCAGTTCTTC. Residues: CASSQDRHDEQFF.